This T cell receptor (beta chain) was recovered during a study of T cells after somatic rescue of genetic block. Germline CDR1 and CDR2: SGDLS and YYNGEE. The CDR3 sequence is 13 residues long. The V and J ends lost 2 bases and 4 bases respectively, with 9 bases between them. This clone has only a few counts. Measured with immunoSEQ multiplex PCR; TCRdb has only the in-frame clones, and not every one. The data show tens of thousands of clones, about 90% seen once. The source material was peripheral blood mononuclear cells (PBMCs). The sequence was obtained from a man aged 40-55 years. The rearrangement joins TRBV9 to TRBJ1-1; tentative D call: TRBD1 (6 bases). As DNA, the CDR3 is TGTGCCAGCAGCGTGGAGGACAGCACTGAAGCTTTCTTT. It is translated as CASSVEDSTEAFF.